These 6 T cell receptor beta chains came from one sample sequenced in a study of T cells in Graves' hyperthyroidism and ophthalmopathy. RNA transcripts yielded amplified TCR beta CDR3 regions. The HTBI primer set drove a first-round RT-PCR of the TCR CDR3. From the multiplex PCR reads, TCRdb called clonotypes with MiXCR, one entry per CDR3 protein. The table has 540,000 or so distinct CDR3 sequences, around a sixth seen once. Sequencing input: blood. The receptors originated from a woman aged 30 to 39 with Graves' hyperthyroidism.

This clonotype was found many times. The V call is TRBV2, the J call TRBJ2-3, with D tentatively TRBD1 (5 bases). This CDR3 has 15 residues. CDR1 and CDR2 (germline): SNHLY, FYNNEI. Trimming removed 6 bases from V and 0 bases from J, with 13 bases in between. The CDR3 loop reads CASSTQGGSTDTQYF. DNA for the CDR3: TGTGCCAGCAGCACCCAGGGCGGTAGCACAGATACGCAGTATTTT.

The chain links TRBV15 to TRBJ2-2, with D tentatively TRBD1 or TRBD2 (5 bases each). This CDR3 contains 16 residues. The germline gives CDR1 LNHNV, CDR2 YYDKDF (reference sequence). V shed 7 bases and J shed 0 bases, with 15 bases lying between them. This CDR3 reads CATTPDGAPNTGELFF. CDR3 in DNA: TGTGCCACCACCCCGGACGGGGCACCGAACACCGGGGAGCTGTTTTTT.

This clonotype was found a few times. CDR3 residues: CASKTPGTGFGYTF. The CDR3 DNA follows: TGTGCCAGCAAAACTCCCGGGACAGGGTTCGGCTACACCTTC. This sequence joins TRBV28 and TRBJ1-2; 9 positions agree with TRBD1. The CDR3 contains 14 residues. From germline, CDR1 is MDHEN and CDR2 SYDVKM. J lost 8 bases, V lost 7 bases, and 11 bases had no gene match.

This clonotype was seen at least ten times. CDR3 protein: CSARITGTSGYYSYEQYF. For the CDR3, the DNA is TGCAGTGCTAGAATTACCGGGACTAGCGGGTACTACTCCTACGAGCAGTACTTC. The gene calls are TRBV20-1 and TRBJ2-7; 12 positions match TRBD2. Germline V gene lookup returns CDR1 DFQATT and CDR2 SNEGSKA (reference sequence). The J segment lost 0 bases and the V segment lost 2 bases, leaving 11 bases of the junction unmatched. CDR3 size: 18 residues.

The CDR3 nucleotides are TGTGCCAGCAGACAAACCTACAGGGCGCCATCCGAGACCCAGTACTTC. This gives the protein CASRQTYRAPSETQYF. This rearrangement joins TRBV7-8 to TRBJ2-5, with a possible D match to TRBD1 (6 bases). Germline V gives CDR1 SGHVS, CDR2 FQNEAQ. CDR3 length: 16 amino acids. The germline V and J ends were trimmed by 6 bases and 5 bases, with 22 bases remaining between them.

The table lists this clonotype with many counts. The chain couples TRBV24-1 to TRBJ2-1, with 8 bases identical to TRBD2. Trimming at V came to 3 bases and at J to 7 bases, leaving 4 bases not matched to a gene. Germline values: CDR1 KGHDR, CDR2 SFDVKD. The CDR3 runs to 14 residues. DNA of the CDR3: TGTGCCACCAGTGATGCCGGGAGGGGGAATGAGCAGTTCTTC. Encoded protein: CATSDAGRGNEQFF.